This T cell receptor beta chain came from a study of cytomegalovirus exposure and HLA in healthy donors. About the study: Out of 150 million to 200 million T cells, an earlier analysis found fewer than 140 million unique TCR beta sequences in total. Study results and caveats: Within a later analysis, the majority of CMV-associated TCR beta chains appeared HLA-restricted. In vitro assays verified that a few CMV-associated chains recognized CMV antigens specifically. With later analysis, a missense DCLRE1C variant became linked to TCR beta V- and J-gene trimming.

The CDR3 contains 15 residues. Germline V lookup: CDR1 MRHNA, CDR2 SNTAGT. V lost 2 bases, J lost 3 bases, and 0 bases stayed unmatched. 60 Vbeta and 13 Jbeta primers were used in PCR. The protocol was immunoSEQ multiplex PCR, while the TCRdb copy is restricted to in-frame clones and leaves out a portion. The table lists about 200,000 clones, 70% to 85% of them singletons. As concerns this clone: Its antigen is undetermined.

The sequenced sample consisted of PBMCs. The chain recombines TRBV6-4 with TRBJ1-4, with 10 bases identical to TRBD1. This clonotype was sampled from a man aged 45 to 65 in good health and CMV-seronegative. The CDR3 here is CASSDGQGANEKLFF. The CDR3 coding sequence is TGTGCCAGCAGTGACGGACAGGGGGCTAATGAAAAACTGTTTTTT.